This TCR beta chain was identified during a study of CD8 T cells in ankylosing spondylitis. Study results and caveats: Matched synovial fluid from ankylosing spondylitis patients was reported to be enriched for disease-linked clones. CD8+ disease-linked clones were present at relatively low frequencies in blood.

V lost 4 bases to trimming and J lost 5 bases; unmatched junction nucleotides: 5. The V gene's germline CDR1 is SGHVS and CDR2 FNYEAQ. There are 13 residues in the CDR3. In the case of this clonotype: The antigen is undetermined.

Library preparation for TCR beta used quantitative 5'-RACE with molecular barcodes. One entry per CDR3 protein results from TCRdb running MiXCR on the 5' RACE reads. The data contain about 240,000 distinct CDR3 sequences, roughly 10% of them singletons. The gene calls are TRBV7-6 and TRBJ2-7; TRBD1 matches at 7 bases. Source material: blood, either unsorted or a sorted T cell fraction (not recorded which). This receptor was taken from a male donor with ankylosing spondylitis or in good health (not recorded which). The CDR3 nucleotides are TGTGCCAGCAGCTCGACAGGGTTGCACGAGCAGTACTTC. Protein product: CASSSTGLHEQYF.